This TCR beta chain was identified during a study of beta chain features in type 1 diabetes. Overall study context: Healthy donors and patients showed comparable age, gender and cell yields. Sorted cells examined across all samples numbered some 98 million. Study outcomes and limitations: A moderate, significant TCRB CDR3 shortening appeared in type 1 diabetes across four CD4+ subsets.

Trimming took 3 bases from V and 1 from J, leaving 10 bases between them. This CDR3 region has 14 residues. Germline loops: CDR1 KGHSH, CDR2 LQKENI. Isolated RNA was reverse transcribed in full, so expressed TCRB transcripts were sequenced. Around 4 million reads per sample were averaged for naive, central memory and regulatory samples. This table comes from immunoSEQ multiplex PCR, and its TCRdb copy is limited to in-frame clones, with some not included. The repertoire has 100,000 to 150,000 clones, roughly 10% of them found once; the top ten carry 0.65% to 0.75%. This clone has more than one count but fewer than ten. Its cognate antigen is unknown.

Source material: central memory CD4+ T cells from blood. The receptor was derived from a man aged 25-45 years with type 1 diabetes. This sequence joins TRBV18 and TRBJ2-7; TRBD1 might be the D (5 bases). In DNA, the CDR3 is TGTGCCAGCTCACCCAGACAGATTTCCTACGAGCAGTACTTC. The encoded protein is CASSPRQISYEQYF.